This T cell receptor (beta chain) is drawn from a study of blood T cell repertoires in COVID-19. Study-wide background: Acute and convalescent COVID-19 specimens originated in the United States, Italy and Spain. The cDNA or gDNA used as material had been derived from T cells, B-cell-depleted T cells, or PBMCs.

V was shortened by 0 bases and J by 7 bases, with 16 bases between the two germline ends. The CDR3 extends over 17 amino acids. Germline V lookup: CDR1 LNHDA, CDR2 SQIVND (reference sequence). In the authors' methods: For nucleated cells, counts were estimated from reference gene primer amplification. Sequencing used immunoSEQ multiplex PCR; TCRdb keeps in-frame clones, though not all of them. Clone size and V and J calls were adopted from that table, with D and trimming inferred from the DNA. The sample holds approximately 210,000 clones, about 83% seen once. The gene calls are TRBV19 and TRBJ1-6; D is perhaps TRBD1 (5 bases). Sequenced material: peripheral blood. The TCR was taken from a woman between 40 and 50 years old with active or convalescent COVID-19. DNA for the CDR3: TGTGCCAGTAGTATAGAAGGGGCCATATTAGGGAATTCACCCCTCCACTTT. It encodes CASSIEGAILGNSPLHF.